This entry lists 21 T cell receptor beta chains sequenced from one sample in a study of T cell repertoires in cytomegalovirus infection. The antigens these receptors bind are not known. TCRdb ran MiXCR on the reads and lists one entry per CDR3 protein. The sample lists some 310,000 distinct CDR3 sequences; 20% to 25% were seen once. The sample was cultured PBMCs, taken from culture after CMV antigen stimulation. The receptors were gathered from a human donor in good health (CMV status not recorded). Some clones in this sample may be carry-over from other donors' samples.

This clonotype has a count of ten or more. The gene calls are TRBV7-8 and TRBJ2-7; a possible D gene is TRBD1 (6 bases). Trimming shortened V by 5 bases and J by 1 base, and 12 bases separated the two germline ends. The CDR3 totals 14 residues. Germline V lookup: CDR1 SGHVS, CDR2 FQNEAQ. DNA of the CDR3: TGTGCCAGCAGCCCTCGGGACACGTCCTACGAGCAGTACTTC. This encodes CASSPRDTSYEQYF.

This clonotype has only a few counts. The chain is built from TRBV19 and TRBJ2-7; 10 bases fit TRBD2. CDR1 LNHDA and CDR2 SQIVND come from the germline V gene (reference sequence). CDR3 length equals 14 residues. Trimming removed 10 bases from V and 6 bases from J; junction bases left unmatched: 12. CDR3 in amino acids: CATSEVLAGAEQYF. The CDR3 region has the DNA TGTGCCACATCCGAGGTGCTAGCGGGAGCCGAGCAGTACTTC.

Only one count was recorded for this clonotype. V is TRBV7-9 and J is TRBJ1-4; 8 bases are a match to TRBD1. This CDR3 comprises 15 residues. With 5 bases clipped from V and 5 bases from J, the junction kept 7 bases outside the gene matches. Germline assignment: CDR1 SEHNR and CDR2 FQNEAQ (reference sequence). CDR3 sequence: CASSPGTGNNEKLFF. The CDR3 DNA reads TGTGCCAGCAGCCCCGGGACAGGCAACAATGAAAAACTGTTTTTT.

This clonotype occurred once. The chain has TRBV5-4 and TRBJ2-5, with D possibly matching TRBD1 (6 bases). CDR3 length: 13 residues. V was cut by 4 bases and J by 7 bases, with 14 bases left in between. Per germline, CDR1 SGHNT and CDR2 YYREEE (reference sequence). CDR3 residues: CASSTTGPGTQYF. The CDR3 DNA reads TGTGCCAGCAGCACTACAGGGCCCGGGACCCAGTACTTC.

This clonotype has a handful of counts. The chain recombines TRBV28 with TRBJ1-3; D is perhaps TRBD1 (5 bases). CDR1 and CDR2 from the germline V gene are MDHEN and SYDVKM. The V gene lost 2 bases and the J gene lost 0 bases, with 11 bases spanning the gap. CDR3 length: 16 residues. The CDR3 reads CASSLPGTNSGNTIYF. The DNA of the CDR3 is TGTGCCAGCAGTTTACCAGGGACCAACTCTGGAAACACCATATATTTT.

V usage is TRBV6-4 and J usage is TRBJ1-1, with D tentatively TRBD1 (6 bases). CDR1 is MRHNA, CDR2 SNTAGT, per germline. The V end was cut by 6 bases, the J end by 1 base, with 15 bases between. The CDR3 extends over 15 amino acids. CDR3 in DNA: TGTGCCAGCAGACAACCAGTGGGACAGAACACTGAAGCTTTCTTT. It specifies CASRQPVGQNTEAFF.

This clonotype appeared a few times. V is TRBV7-2 and J is TRBJ2-5; perhaps TRBD2 as D (6 bases). V was pared by 5 bases and J by 7 bases, with 20 bases between. This CDR3 is 15 amino acids long. CDR1 SGHTA and CDR2 FQGNSA come from the germline V gene. The CDR3: CASSPPSGETVTQYF. CDR3 DNA: TGTGCCAGCAGCCCCCCGTCGGGGGAAACGGTGACCCAGTACTTC.

This clonotype turned up a few times. The rearrangement joins TRBV5-1 to TRBJ2-5; D gene ambiguous. This CDR3 comprises 18 residues. V dropped 4 bases and J dropped 4 bases, with 26 bases sitting between them. Germline CDR1 and CDR2: SGHRS and YFSETQ. This CDR3 reads CASSPDFQHGPQLETQYF. The CDR3 region has the DNA TGCGCCAGCAGCCCGGATTTTCAGCACGGACCCCAATTAGAGACCCAGTACTTC.

Many counts were recorded for this clonotype. The genes are TRBV7-2 and TRBJ2-3, with 7 bases aligning to TRBD2. Germline CDR1 SGHTA, CDR2 FQGNSA. V dropped 5 bases and J dropped 3; count of bases not matched to a gene: 8. This CDR3 region has 15 residues. DNA for the CDR3: TGTGCCAGCAGCCGGCGCGGGAGTGGAACAGATACGCAGTATTTT. The encoded protein is CASSRRGSGTDTQYF.

V gene TRBV5-1 combines with J gene TRBJ1-5, with D tentatively TRBD1 (5 bases). Trimming took 0 bases from V and 6 from J, leaving 10 bases between them. The CDR3 consists of 14 residues. The germline V gene encodes CDR1 SGHRS and CDR2 YFSETQ. The CDR3 DNA follows: TGCGCCAGCAGCTTGGGTGCAGGGCTTCAGCCCCAGCATTTT. The encoded protein is CASSLGAGLQPQHF. Complete variable domain (other parts from reference TRBV5-1 and TRBJ1-5): KAGVTQTPRYLIKTRGQQVTLSCSPISGHRSVSWYQQTPGQGLQFLFEYFSETQRNKGNFPGRFSGRQFSNSRSEMNVSTLELGDSALYLCASSLGAGLQPQHFGDGTRLSIL.

The rearrangement joins TRBV2 to TRBJ2-1; 12 nucleotides align to TRBD2. V gave up 7 bases and J gave up 4 bases; unmatched junction bases: 5. This CDR3 has 15 residues. The V gene's germline CDR1 is SNHLY and CDR2 FYNNEI. CDR3 region: CASTGTSGYYNEQFF. The CDR3, as DNA: TGTGCCAGCACCGGGACTAGCGGGTATTACAATGAGCAGTTCTTC.

The chain joins TRBV29-1 to TRBJ2-1, with 9 bases fitting TRBD2. Germline V gene sequence: CDR1 SQVTM, CDR2 ANQGSEA. The CDR3 extends over 14 amino acids. V trimming: 7 bases; J trimming: 8 bases; junction bases outside the gene matches: 12. The CDR3 bases are TGCAGCGACCTGACTAGCGGACACTCTGATGAGCAGTTCTTC. Translation: CSDLTSGHSDEQFF.

The table lists this clonotype with a few counts. This chain links TRBV7-2 with TRBJ2-7; 11 bases align to TRBD2. J was trimmed by 3 bases and V by 6 bases; bases with no gene match: 7. Per germline, CDR1 SGHTA and CDR2 FQGNSA. The CDR3 runs 15 residues. CDR3: CASRRTSGSNYEQYF. The CDR3 nucleotides read TGTGCCAGCAGGCGAACTAGCGGGAGTAACTACGAGCAGTACTTC.

This clonotype was found many times. The J gene is TRBJ2-3, the V gene TRBV6-5, with D unresolved. Germline V gene data show CDR1 as MNHEY and CDR2 as SVGAGI. This CDR3 has 13 amino acids. The germline V and J ends were trimmed by 5 bases and 0 bases, with 6 bases remaining between them. CDR3 region: CASSPESTDTQYF. CDR3 in DNA: TGTGCCAGCAGTCCAGAGAGCACAGATACGCAGTATTTT.

This clonotype was observed a few times. This chain connects TRBV10-3 to TRBJ1-1; 8 positions match TRBD1. The CDR3 totals 14 residues. Per germline, CDR1 ENHRY and CDR2 SYGVKD. J gave up 1 base and V 11 bases, and 9 bases lay outside the gene matches. CDR3 DNA: TGTGCCGCAACACAGGGGGGTCGGAACACTGAAGCTTTCTTT. Its protein is CAATQGGRNTEAFF.

This clonotype was detected a few times. The chain joins TRBV12-3 or TRBV12-4 to TRBJ2-7, with 7 positions matching TRBD1. The CDR3 extends over 14 amino acids. V lost 6 bases and J lost 2; bases outside the gene matches: 7. The CDR3, as DNA: TGTGCCAGCAGATTCACCGGGACAGCCTACGAGCAGTACGTC. This gives the protein CASRFTGTAYEQYV.

This clonotype came up many times. The CDR3 reads CASSFGGAALVTTDTQYF. The CDR3, as DNA: TGTGCCAGCAGCTTCGGAGGGGCCGCTTTGGTAACCACAGATACGCAGTATTTT. This chain connects TRBV7-9 to TRBJ2-3, with D perhaps TRBD2 (6 bases). The germline CDR1 and CDR2 sequences are SEHNR and FQNEAQ (reference sequence). Trimming cost V 3 bases and J 2 bases, with 21 bases left between them. CDR3 size: 18 residues.

This chain joins TRBV4-1 and TRBJ2-3; 7 nucleotides match TRBD2. CDR1 and CDR2 (germline): MGHRA, YSYEKL. This CDR3 has 15 amino acids. Trimming took 0 bases from V and 3 from J; bases not matched to a gene: 3. CDR3 amino acids: CASSQEGRATDTQYF. CDR3 bases: TGCGCCAGCAGCCAAGAAGGGAGGGCGACAGATACGCAGTATTTT.

This clonotype was detected many times. The rearrangement links TRBV7-2 to TRBJ2-4; TRBD1 matches at 9 bases. CDR3 length: 15 amino acids. J gave up 7 bases and V 1 base, and 5 bases lay outside the gene matches. Germline values: CDR1 SGHTA, CDR2 FQGNSA. The CDR3 DNA follows: TGTGCCAGCAGCTTAGGTGGGACAGGGACGAACATTCAGTACTTC. Translating gives CASSLGGTGTNIQYF.

This clonotype has only a few counts. CDR3 in amino acids: CASSFGTSGYTGELFF. CDR3 nucleotides: TGTGCCAGCAGTTTCGGGACTAGCGGCTACACCGGGGAGCTGTTTTTT. The chain joins TRBV6-2 or TRBV6-3 to TRBJ2-2; 11 bases map to TRBD2. This CDR3 spans 16 amino acids. V was pared by 4 bases and J by 3 bases, with 4 bases of the junction left unmatched. Germline V gene sequence: CDR1 MNHEY, CDR2 SVGEGT.

The gene calls are TRBV18 and TRBJ2-7, with 7 nucleotides matching TRBD1. CDR1 KGHSH and CDR2 LQKENI come from the germline V gene. The CDR3 totals 16 residues. The ends lost 2 bases at V and 6 bases at J; junction bases unmatched: 13. Written as DNA, the CDR3 is TGTGCCAGCTCACCAGGTGCCGGGACAGTCCTCGGCGAGCAGTACTTC. Amino acid sequence: CASSPGAGTVLGEQYF.